This T cell receptor (beta chain) comes out of a study of cytomegalovirus exposure and HLA in healthy donors. General study findings and limits: In a later analysis, HLA-associated beta chains showed higher expansion and lower generation probabilities than comparable chains. Analysis was carried out at a later point, and it linked a missense DCLRE1C variant to TCR beta V- and J-gene trimming. Being productive about 87% or about 30% of the time was typical of most TCR beta V segments in an earlier analysis.

The PCR used 60 Vbeta and 13 Jbeta primers. In the study's own analysis: In a later analysis, about 12 million of some 80 million unique beta chains occurred in at least two donors. The assay was immunoSEQ multiplex PCR, and TCRdb's table has in-frame clones only and misses some. That table supplies the V and J calls and clone size; D and trimming were determined from the DNA. The sample contains 45,000 to 70,000 clones, roughly four fifths of which appear only once. Comment on this clone: Its antigen is still unknown.

The junction had 12 bases not matched to a gene; V was cut back by 5 bases and J by 0 bases. This CDR3 is built from 18 residues. Germline CDR1 and CDR2: SGHDT and YYEEEE. The sequence derives from a young man in good health and CMV-seronegative. The sample consisted of PBMCs. The chain has TRBV5-6 and TRBJ2-1; TRBD1 aligns across 9 bases. This CDR3 reads CASRGWGMDRGSYNEQFF. The CDR3 nucleotides read TGTGCCAGCAGGGGGTGGGGTATGGACAGGGGCTCCTACAATGAGCAGTTCTTC.